Listed below are T cell receptor beta chains from one sample, sequenced in a study of CXCR3-negative and CXCR3-positive naive CD8 T cells. TCRdb re-called the 5' RACE reads; every CDR3 protein appears as one record, without DNA. The table lists roughly 70,000 distinct CDR3 sequences. The sample was naive CXCR3- CD8+ T cells from blood. The receptors come from a human donor in good health. Some clones in this sample may be carry-over from other donors' samples. Both conserved end residues are part of each CDR3.

CDR3	J	V
CASSLEGGRANTEAFF	TRBJ1-1	TRBV12-3/TRBV12-4
CASKVAGYNEQFF	TRBJ2-1	TRBV2
CSVEGSDGQGLDTQYF	TRBJ2-3	TRBV29-1
CASSLGQHTEAFF	TRBJ1-1	TRBV7-9
CSASGGGGNQPQHF	TRBJ1-5	TRBV20-1
CASSGLAGSTDTQYF	TRBJ2-3	TRBV19
CASSELNLAEHLYNEQFF	TRBJ2-1	TRBV25-1
CSVEDSSGQGGTEAFF	TRBJ1-1	TRBV29-1
CASSYWPGQYNEQFF	TRBJ2-1	TRBV6-2/TRBV6-3
CASSEGRGANEQFF	TRBJ2-1	TRBV6-4
CATSPRTGHNEQFF	TRBJ2-1	TRBV15
CAIPWRGGTDTQYF	TRBJ2-3	TRBV12-3/TRBV12-4
CASSSGGGTEAFF	TRBJ1-1	TRBV12-3/TRBV12-4
CASSLSEEETQYF	TRBJ2-5	TRBV28
CASSSGLAGLTDTQYF	TRBJ2-3	TRBV28
CASSPGTTGSPDYEQYF	TRBJ2-7	TRBV12-3/TRBV12-4
CASSESTDTQYF	TRBJ2-3	TRBV2
CASSPTYQETQYF	TRBJ2-5	TRBV7-9
CASSFQDEQYF	TRBJ2-7	TRBV5-1
CACRDYNSPLHF	TRBJ1-6	TRBV28
CASSPIAGNPSYNEQFF	TRBJ2-1	TRBV7-9
CASSLITKGSIQETQYF	TRBJ2-5	TRBV7-9
CASSPTATHVRNTEAFF	TRBJ1-1	TRBV18
CASSLRTAFRNTEAFF	TRBJ1-1	TRBV7-3
CASSYSVNTEAFF	TRBJ1-1	TRBV6-5
CASSLQGRSYEQYF	TRBJ2-7	TRBV27
CASSQADRLVYEQYF	TRBJ2-7	TRBV4-1
CSVVPTGATYEQYF	TRBJ2-7	TRBV29-1
CASSQDLLAGVGPASTDTQYF	TRBJ2-3	TRBV4-2
CASSQEQASNQPQHF	TRBJ1-5	TRBV4-1
CASSQAENTGELFF	TRBJ2-2	TRBV4-2
CASSLTSGSFYEQFF	TRBJ2-1	TRBV27
CASSFRTGYYTEAFF	TRBJ1-1	TRBV28
CSVDGLAAADTQYF	TRBJ2-3	TRBV29-1
CASSLQGYAEAFF	TRBJ1-1	TRBV27
CASSGALNIQYF	TRBJ2-4	TRBV12-3/TRBV12-4
CASSQDQGQNNEQFF	TRBJ2-1	TRBV4-3
CASSSGYQANVLTF	TRBJ2-6	TRBV12-3/TRBV12-4
CASSEGHSYEQYF	TRBJ2-7	TRBV6-1
CASSPTPGRGRWTEAFF	TRBJ1-1	TRBV7-8
CASSPPGGTEAFF	TRBJ1-1	TRBV5-1
CASSSSAGVEGTGELFF	TRBJ2-2	TRBV7-9
CASSLRTTYGYTF	TRBJ1-2	TRBV12-3/TRBV12-4
CASSGLGETYSNQPQHF	TRBJ1-5	TRBV23-1
CASSLVYHRGRTGELFF	TRBJ2-2	TRBV11-2
CSVSQGTNTGELFF	TRBJ2-2	TRBV29-1
CASSFEGSHGYTF	TRBJ1-2	TRBV13
CASSWSGQGADTQYF	TRBJ2-3	TRBV12-3/TRBV12-4
CASSFLGQGHGSPLHF	TRBJ1-6	TRBV7-3
CASSFGGETQYF	TRBJ2-5	TRBV11-2
CASSGGGPRYNEQFF	TRBJ2-1	TRBV2
CSARTGGGETEAFF	TRBJ1-1	TRBV20-1
CASSLTASSYEQYF	TRBJ2-7	TRBV28
CSVGYLGEQFF	TRBJ2-1	TRBV29-1